This T cell receptor (beta chain) was sequenced in a study of regulatory T cells in long-lasting Graves disease (dated by TCRdb to the early 2020s). Broadly, across the study: Newly diagnosed Graves' disease patients had taken antithyroid drugs for less than 3 months. The study was registered as a clinical trial and conducted in China. A total of some 33 samples were covered by TCR sequencing, comprising 13 persistent and approximately 20 newly diagnosed Graves' disease patients. This study used TCR sequencing and RNA sequencing of peripheral blood to compare persistent Graves' disease patients against newly diagnosed Graves' disease patients. Broad study findings and their caveats: Sequencing and analysis were restricted to the TCR beta chain. The study examined only peripheral blood because the primary lesion, thyroid tissue, could not be accessed. Compared with newly diagnosed patients, persistent Graves' disease patients had lower TCR Shannon entropy and fewer highly expanded clones, which suggests clonal expansion. Persistent patients shared more public clonotypes among themselves (around 3,000) than newly diagnosed patients did (about 900). Persistent disease showed preferential use of TRBV28, TRBJ1-2 and TRBJ2-5, whereas newly diagnosed disease favored TRBV20-1 and TRBJ2-1. As a limitation, the authors acknowledged that the small sample size may reduce accuracy.

Per the publication, the time point label means: newly diagnosed GD, antithyroid drugs for less than 3 months. For both TCR sequencing and RNA sequencing, RNA was extracted from PBMCs using TRIzol. The diagnosis of Graves' disease followed American Thyroid Association guidelines. The patients came from an endocrinology department in Xi'an, China. Each patient gave around 9 milliliters of peripheral blood, collected in an EDTA anticoagulant tube. Ficoll Paque Plus density gradient separation was used to isolate PBMCs, and no additional T cell sorting was done. RNA quality was checked with an Agilent 2100 Bioanalyzer and agarose gel, and concentration with a NanoDrop 2000. The receptor library was made with multiplex PCR. For sequencing, an Illumina HiSeq 4000 was employed. To build TCR beta libraries, CDR3 regions were amplified by Arm-PCR using iRepertoire HTBI primers. Before sequencing, the PCR products went through gel purification. In the original analysis: A total of roughly 65 TRBV and 14 TRBJ segments were identified across samples and were used for gene usage analysis of CDR3 amino acid clonotypes. Filtered high-quality paired reads were merged into contigs using COPE and FqMerger. Contigs were aligned with BLAST to IMGT TRBV, TRBD and TRBJ reference genes, and CDR3 was defined per IMGT. Any clonotype with a frequency above 0.1% was classified as a highly expanded clone. Repertoire diversity was measured by Shannon entropy, and V-J evenness by the Gini coefficient. A clonotype found in more than one individual was treated as public. TCRdb applied fastp at Q25 and MiXCR to the public reads, then kept only in-frame beta chains. Entries are consolidated by CDR3 protein sequence, retaining the most common genes and DNA. TCRdb's processing, not the study's, gives the V and J calls here. Across this sample there are under 300,000 distinct CDR3 sequences, with just over 20% seen only once. Over 11% of the sample is taken by the ten largest.

The CDR3 starts with the cysteine, ends with the phenylalanine, and has 15 residues. Just CDR3 DNA is preserved here, 45 bases in frame from base 1. From V the trimming removes 2 bases and from J it removes 4 bases, while the gene matches leave 4 bases of the junction unaccounted for. Taken from the germline V gene (reference sequence), the CDR1 and CDR2 loops are LGHDT and YNNKEL. This clonotype was observed many times. Its target antigen remains unknown. One base away there is no much larger clone; base qualities are not given. Sequenced here: peripheral blood mononuclear cells (PBMCs), sampled at new diagnosis, from a patient treated with antithyroid drugs. The rearrangement combines TRBV3-1 with TRBJ2-1, and 8 bases in between align with TRBD1. This receptor was identified in a female donor with Graves disease. The DNA reads as follows: TGTGCCAGCAGCCAACAGGGGGCACGGTACAATGAGCAGTTCTTC. This yields the protein CASSQQGARYNEQFF.